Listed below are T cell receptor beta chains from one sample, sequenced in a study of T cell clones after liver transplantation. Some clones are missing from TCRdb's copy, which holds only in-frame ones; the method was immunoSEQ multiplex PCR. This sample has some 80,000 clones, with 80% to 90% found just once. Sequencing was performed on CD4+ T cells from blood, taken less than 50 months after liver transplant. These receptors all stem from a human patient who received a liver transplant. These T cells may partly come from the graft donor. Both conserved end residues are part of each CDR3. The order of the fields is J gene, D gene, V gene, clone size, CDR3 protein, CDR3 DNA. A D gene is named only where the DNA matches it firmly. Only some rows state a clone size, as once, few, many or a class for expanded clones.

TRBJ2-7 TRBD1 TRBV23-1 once CASSQGQGQDRFVEQYF TGCGCCAGCAGTCAGGGACAGGGTCAAGATAGGTTCGTCGAGCAGTACTTC
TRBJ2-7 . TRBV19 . CASKSAGAGEQYF TGTGCCAGTAAGAGCGCGGGGGCGGGCGAGCAGTACTTC
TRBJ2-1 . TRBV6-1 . CASSEGTTYDEQFF TGTGCCAGCAGTGAAGGGACTACTTACGATGAGCAGTTCTTC
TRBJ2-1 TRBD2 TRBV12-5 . CASGPSVVAGTNNEQFF TGTGCTAGTGGTCCATCGGTCGTAGCGGGGACCAACAATGAGCAGTTCTTC
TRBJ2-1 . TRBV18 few CASSLSRAGEQFF TGTGCCAGCTCTCTTAGTCGGGCAGGGGAGCAGTTCTTC
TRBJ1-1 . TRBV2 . CASSVENPFF TGTGCCAGCAGTGTAGAGAACCCTTTCTTT
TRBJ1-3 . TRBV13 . CASSLGGSGNTIYF TGTGCCAGCAGCTTGGGTGGCTCTGGAAACACCATATATTTT
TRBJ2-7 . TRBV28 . CASRAVEGRNEQYF TGTGCCAGCAGGGCGGTGGAGGGGCGCAACGAGCAGTACTTC
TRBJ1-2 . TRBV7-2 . CASSLVVGDVKSYTF TGTGCCAGCAGCTTAGTTGTAGGGGATGTAAAGAGCTACACCTTC
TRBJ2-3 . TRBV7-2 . CASSPGEGTDTQYF TGTGCCAGCAGCCCAGGGGAAGGGACAGATACGCAGTATTTT
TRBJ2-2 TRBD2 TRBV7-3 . CASSLLGTSSSGELFF TGTGCCAGCAGCTTACTTGGGACTAGTTCTTCCGGGGAGCTGTTTTTT
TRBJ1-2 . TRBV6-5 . CASSYSTSGILYGYTF TGTGCCAGCAGTTACTCGACGTCTGGGATACTCTATGGCTACACCTTC
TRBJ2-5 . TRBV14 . CASSQDRFSQYF TGTGCCAGCAGCCAAGACAGGTTCAGTCAGTACTTC
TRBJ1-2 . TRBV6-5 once CASSYSDRAYGYTF TGTGCCAGCAGTTACTCGGACAGAGCCTATGGCTACACCTTC
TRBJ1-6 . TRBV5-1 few CASSLIGVLNSPLHF TGCGCCAGCAGCTTGATCGGGGTCCTCAATTCACCCCTCCACTTT
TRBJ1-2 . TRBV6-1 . CASSPQIQYYGYTF TGTGCCAGCAGTCCTCAAATCCAGTACTATGGCTACACCTTC
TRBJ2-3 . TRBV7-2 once CASSLLGGQGPDTQYF TGTGCCAGCAGCTTACTTGGGGGCCAGGGCCCAGATACGCAGTATTTT
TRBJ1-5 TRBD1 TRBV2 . CASGQGYSNQPQHF TGTGCCAGTGGACAGGGGTATAGCAATCAGCCCCAGCATTTT
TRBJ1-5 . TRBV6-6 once CASTLQGGNQPQHF TGTGCCAGCACTCTACAGGGAGGCAATCAGCCCCAGCATTTT
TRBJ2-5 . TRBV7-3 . CASSLTPSQETQYF TGTGCCAGCAGCTTAACGCCTAGCCAAGAGACCCAGTACTTC
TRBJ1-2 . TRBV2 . CASSLPPGVDGYTF TGTGCCAGCAGTCTCCCCCCGGGAGTAGATGGCTACACCTTC
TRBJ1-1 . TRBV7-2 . CASSLDRGGRAFF TGTGCCAGCAGCTTAGATAGAGGGGGACGTGCTTTCTTT
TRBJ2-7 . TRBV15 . CATSARDPSSYEQYF TGTGCCACCAGCGCCCGGGACCCTAGCTCCTACGAGCAGTACTTC
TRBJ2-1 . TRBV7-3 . CASSLTRDQHNEQFF TGTGCCAGCAGCTTAACGAGAGACCAACACAATGAGCAGTTCTTC
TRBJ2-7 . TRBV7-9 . CASSLAGDREQYF TGTGCCAGCAGCTTAGCGGGAGACCGTGAGCAGTACTTC
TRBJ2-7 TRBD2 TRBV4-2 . CASSQVSSGSYEQYF TGTGCCAGCAGCCAAGTGTCTAGCGGGTCCTACGAGCAGTACTTC
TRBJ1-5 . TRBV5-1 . CASSWQGGQPQHF TGCGCCAGCAGTTGGCAGGGAGGGCAGCCCCAGCATTTT
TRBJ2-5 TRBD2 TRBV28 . CASSYGGGYQETQYF TGTGCCAGCAGTTACGGGGGAGGGTACCAAGAGACCCAGTACTTC